A selection of T cell receptor beta chains follows, all from one sample in a study of blood T cell repertoires in COVID-19. Only in-frame clones appear in the TCRdb table, and some are missing; sequencing was by immunoSEQ multiplex PCR. The data show about 110,000 clones, over 75% seen once. Sequenced material: peripheral blood. All receptors derive from a human donor in a cohort sampled during active COVID-19. The CDR3 runs from the conserved cysteine through the conserved F or W. Fields, in order: clone size, J gene, CDR3 length, D gene, V gene, CDR3 DNA, CDR3 protein. The D gene is left open where the match is weak. Clone sizes are given selectively: once, few, many, or a class where the clone is expanded.

>.|TRBJ2-1|18|TRBD2|TRBV5-3
TGTGCCAGAAGCCCCCCTCGCGACCAAAGCGGGAAGTACAATGAGCAGTTCTTC
CARSPPRDQSGKYNEQFF
>.|TRBJ2-7|17|.|TRBV4-1
TGCGCCAGCAGCCAAGATCCCGCCGGACGCGGGTCCTACGAGCAGTACTTC
CASSQDPAGRGSYEQYF
>.|TRBJ2-4|16|TRBD1|TRBV7-2
TGTGCCAGCAGCTTAGAGGGACAGTGGACCAAAAACATTCAGTACTTC
CASSLEGQWTKNIQYF
>.|TRBJ2-3|14|TRBD1|TRBV2
TGTGCCAGCAGCGGGACAGGGTCACATACTGCGCAGTATTTT
CASSGTGSHTAQYF
>.|TRBJ2-1|14|TRBD1|TRBV5-6
TGTGCCAGCAGCCGGGACAGCGGCTACAATGAGCAGTTCTTC
CASSRDSGYNEQFF
>.|TRBJ1-5|14|.|TRBV19
TGTGCCAGTAGTATTGGGGGGAACGGTCAGCCCCAGCATTTT
CASSIGGNGQPQHF
>.|TRBJ2-3|16|.|TRBV7-3
TGTGCCAGCAGCTTAGGGGCGAACCCACGCACAGATACGCAGTATTTT
CASSLGANPRTDTQYF
>.|TRBJ1-2|13|TRBD1|TRBV3-1/TRBV3-2
TGTGCCAGCAGCGAAGGACAGGTTGGTGGCTACACCTTC
CASSEGQVGGYTF
>.|TRBJ2-3|15|.|TRBV5-1
TGCGCCAGCAGCTTGGGACAGGTGAACACAGATACGCAGTATTTT
CASSLGQVNTDTQYF
>.|TRBJ1-1|14|.|TRBV9
TGTGCCAGCAGCGTAGGAAGATCGTACGGTGAAGCTTTCTTT
CASSVGRSYGEAFF
>once|TRBJ2-5|15|TRBD2|TRBV5-8
TGTGCCAGCAGCGCCGGGACTAGCGGGGTGGAGACCCAGTACTTC
CASSAGTSGVETQYF
>few|TRBJ1-5|13|.|TRBV3-1/TRBV3-2
TGTGCCAGCAGCCAAGAAAGGGGCAGTCGCCAGCATTTT
CASSQERGSRQHF
>.|TRBJ2-2|13|.|TRBV24-1
TGTGCCACCAGTGATTTGGAAGCCCGGGAGCTGTTTTTT
CATSDLEARELFF
>.|TRBJ2-7|16|TRBD2|TRBV5-4
TGTGCCAGCAGCTTTTTGGGCCTAGCGGGAAACTACGAGCAGTACTTC
CASSFLGLAGNYEQYF
>.|TRBJ1-5|14|.|TRBV2
TGTGCCAGCAGTGAATTACAGGCTCTAGAGCCCCAGCATTTT
CASSELQALEPQHF
>.|TRBJ1-5|15|TRBD1|TRBV5-5
TGTGCCAGCAGCACGGGGGACAGGGTTGATCAGCCCCAGCATTTT
CASSTGDRVDQPQHF
>few|TRBJ1-1|12|.|TRBV6-4
TGTGCCAGCAGTGACTCGAGGGGGAAAGCTTTCTTT
CASSDSRGKAFF
>once|TRBJ2-1|15|.|TRBV5-1
TGCGCCAGCAGCTTGGAGGGAGGCTCCTACAATGAGCAGTTCTTC
CASSLEGGSYNEQFF
>.|TRBJ1-3|15|TRBD1|TRBV30
TGTGCCTGGAGCTTCCGGGACAGGGATGGAAACACCATATATTTT
CAWSFRDRDGNTIYF
>.|TRBJ1-6|15|TRBD1|TRBV2
TGTGCCAGCAGTGGTGGGGGACAGGCTAATTCACCCCTCCACTTT
CASSGGGQANSPLHF
>.|TRBJ2-7|16|TRBD2|TRBV5-5
TGTGCCAGCAGCGCAGGACTAGCGGGAGGTTCCTACGAGCAGTACTTC
CASSAGLAGGSYEQYF
>.|TRBJ1-6|15|TRBD1|TRBV7-8
TGTGCCAGCAGCGGGACAGGGGACTATAATTCACCCCTCCACTTT
CASSGTGDYNSPLHF
>.|TRBJ2-3|17|TRBD2|TRBV7-2
TGTGCCAGCAGCTTAGCGCGACTAGCGGGACTCTCAGATACGCAGTATTTT
CASSLARLAGLSDTQYF
>.|TRBJ1-4|13|.|TRBV7-9
TGTGCCAGCAGCTTATTGAGGTCCGAAAAACTGTTTTTT
CASSLLRSEKLFF
>.|TRBJ1-1|13|TRBD1|TRBV2
TGTGCCAGCACCGGACAGGGTGCCTCTGAAGCTTTCTTT
CASTGQGASEAFF
>once|TRBJ1-2|16|TRBD1|TRBV19
TGTGCCAGTAGTGGCCATCGACAGGGGCCGATTTATGGCTACACCTTC
CASSGHRQGPIYGYTF
>.|TRBJ1-1|16|.|TRBV4-2
TGTGCCAGCAGCCAAGAGCGGATGGGGGCCGGCACTGAAGCTTTCTTT
CASSQERMGAGTEAFF
>.|TRBJ2-7|15|.|TRBV6-5
TGTGCCAGCAGTTCTCGCGCCCGACAGTTCTACGAGCAGTACTTC
CASSSRARQFYEQYF
>.|TRBJ2-2|16|TRBD2|TRBV2
TGTGCCAGCAGTTCCGGACTAGCGGGGTCCCTCGGGGAGCTGTTTTTT
CASSSGLAGSLGELFF
>few|TRBJ1-1|17|.|TRBV11-2
TGTGCCAGCAGCTTACTCACGAGTCTCTCGGGGAGCACTGAAGCTTTCTTT
CASSLLTSLSGSTEAFF
>.|TRBJ2-3|14|.|TRBV5-1
TGCGCCAGCAGCTTGTCAGGCTTTACAGATACGCAGTATTTT
CASSLSGFTDTQYF
>.|TRBJ2-3|15|TRBD2|TRBV5-6
TGTGCCAGCAGCTTAAGCGGGGGGGCAACAGATACGCAGTATTTT
CASSLSGGATDTQYF
>.|TRBJ2-7|16|TRBD2|TRBV5-4
TGTGCCAGCAGCCGCGACACTAGCGGAGCTACCTACGAGCAGTACTTC
CASSRDTSGATYEQYF
>few|TRBJ2-3|13|.|TRBV3-1/TRBV3-2
TGTGCCAGCAGCAGGGGGGGCCCAGATACGCAGTATTTT
CASSRGGPDTQYF
>.|TRBJ2-5|13|TRBD2|TRBV12-3/TRBV12-4
TGTGCCAGCAGTTTTGGCGGGGGAGAGACCCAGTACTTC
CASSFGGGETQYF
>.|TRBJ1-2|14|TRBD1|TRBV10-3
TGTGCCATCAGGAGGGACAGTCCTAACTATGGCTACACCTTC
CAIRRDSPNYGYTF